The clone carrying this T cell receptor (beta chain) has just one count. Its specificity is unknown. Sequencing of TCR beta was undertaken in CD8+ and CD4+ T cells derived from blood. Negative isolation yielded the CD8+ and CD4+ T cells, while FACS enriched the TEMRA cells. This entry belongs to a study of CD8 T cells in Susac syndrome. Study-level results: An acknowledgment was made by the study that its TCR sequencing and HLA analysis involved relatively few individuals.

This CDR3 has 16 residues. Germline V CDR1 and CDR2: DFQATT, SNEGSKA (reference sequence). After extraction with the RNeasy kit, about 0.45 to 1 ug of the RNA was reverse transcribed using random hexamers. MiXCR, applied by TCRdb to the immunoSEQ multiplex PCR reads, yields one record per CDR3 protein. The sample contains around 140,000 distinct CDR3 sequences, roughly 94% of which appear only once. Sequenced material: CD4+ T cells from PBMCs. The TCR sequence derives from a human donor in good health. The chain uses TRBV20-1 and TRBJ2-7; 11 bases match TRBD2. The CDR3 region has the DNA TGCAGCGTTGGACTAGCGGGCAGGTCGCGTGGGCACGAGCAGTACTTC. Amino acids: CSVGLAGRSRGHEQYF.